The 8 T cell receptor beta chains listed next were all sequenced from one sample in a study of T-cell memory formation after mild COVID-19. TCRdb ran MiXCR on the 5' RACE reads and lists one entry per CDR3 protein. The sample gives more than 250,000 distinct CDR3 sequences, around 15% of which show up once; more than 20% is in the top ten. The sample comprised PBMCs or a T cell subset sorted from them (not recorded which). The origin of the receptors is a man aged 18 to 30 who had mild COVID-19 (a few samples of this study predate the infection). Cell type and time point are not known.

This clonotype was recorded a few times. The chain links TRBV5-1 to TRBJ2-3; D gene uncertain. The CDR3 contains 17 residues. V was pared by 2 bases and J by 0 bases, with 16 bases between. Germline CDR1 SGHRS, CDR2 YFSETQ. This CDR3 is CASSFNGRSSSTDTQYF. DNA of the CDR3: TGCGCCAGCAGCTTTAACGGCCGATCCTCTAGCACAGATACGCAGTATTTT.

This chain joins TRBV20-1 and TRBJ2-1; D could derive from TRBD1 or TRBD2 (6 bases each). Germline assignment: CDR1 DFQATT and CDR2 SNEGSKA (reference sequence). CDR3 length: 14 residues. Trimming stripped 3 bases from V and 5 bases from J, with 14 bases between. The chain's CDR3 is CSASGWGANNEQFF. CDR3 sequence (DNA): TGCAGTGCTAGTGGGTGGGGGGCCAACAATGAGCAGTTCTTC.

DNA of the CDR3: TGTGCCACGTCGCAGGGTACCTACTATGGCTACACCTTC. The encoded protein is CATSQGTYYGYTF. This chain joins TRBV6-2 or TRBV6-3 and TRBJ1-2; the D gene is possibly TRBD1 (5 bases). Germline loops: CDR1 MNHEY, CDR2 SVGEGT. V was shortened by 10 bases and J by 3 bases, with 15 bases between the two germline ends. The CDR3 totals 13 residues.

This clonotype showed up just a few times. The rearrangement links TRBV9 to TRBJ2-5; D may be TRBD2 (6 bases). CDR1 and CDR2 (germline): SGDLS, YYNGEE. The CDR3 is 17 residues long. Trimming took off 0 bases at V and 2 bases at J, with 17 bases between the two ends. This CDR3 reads CASSVGSSGPWQETQYF. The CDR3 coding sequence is TGTGCCAGCAGCGTAGGCTCAAGCGGGCCCTGGCAAGAGACCCAGTACTTC.

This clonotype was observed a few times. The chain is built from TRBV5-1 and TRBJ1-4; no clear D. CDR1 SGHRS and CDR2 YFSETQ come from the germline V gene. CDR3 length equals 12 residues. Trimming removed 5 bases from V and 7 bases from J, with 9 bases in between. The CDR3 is CASRRTGEKLFF. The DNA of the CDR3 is TGCGCCAGCAGACGGACCGGTGAAAAACTGTTTTTT.

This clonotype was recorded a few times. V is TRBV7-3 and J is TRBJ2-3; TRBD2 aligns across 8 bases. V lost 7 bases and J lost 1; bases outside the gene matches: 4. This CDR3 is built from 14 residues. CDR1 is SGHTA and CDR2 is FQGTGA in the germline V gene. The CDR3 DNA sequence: TGTGCCAGCAAGGATAGCGGGGGCACAGATACGCAGTATTTT. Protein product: CASKDSGGTDTQYF.

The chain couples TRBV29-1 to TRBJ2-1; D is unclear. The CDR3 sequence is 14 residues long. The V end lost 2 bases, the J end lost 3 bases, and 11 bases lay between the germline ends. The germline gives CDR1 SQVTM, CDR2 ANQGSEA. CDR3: CSVEFGNSYNEQFF. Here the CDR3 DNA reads TGCAGCGTTGAATTCGGAAACAGCTACAATGAGCAGTTCTTC.

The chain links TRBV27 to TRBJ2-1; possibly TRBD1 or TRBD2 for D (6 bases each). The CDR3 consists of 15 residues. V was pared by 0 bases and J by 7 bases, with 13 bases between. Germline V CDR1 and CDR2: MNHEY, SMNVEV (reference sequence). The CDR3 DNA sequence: TGTGCCAGCAGTTTATCTTGGGGGGCGAGGAATGAGCAGTTCTTC. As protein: CASSLSWGARNEQFF.